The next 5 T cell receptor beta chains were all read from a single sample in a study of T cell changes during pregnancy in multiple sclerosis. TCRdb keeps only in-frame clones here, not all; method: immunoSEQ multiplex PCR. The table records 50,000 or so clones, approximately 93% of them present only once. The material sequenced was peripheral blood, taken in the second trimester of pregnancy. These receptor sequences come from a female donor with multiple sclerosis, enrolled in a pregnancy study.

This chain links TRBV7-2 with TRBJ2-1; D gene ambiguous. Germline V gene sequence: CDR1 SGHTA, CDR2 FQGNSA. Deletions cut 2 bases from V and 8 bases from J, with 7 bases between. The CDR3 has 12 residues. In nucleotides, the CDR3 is TGTGCCAGCAGCTTATCCCGAGATGAGCAGTTCTTC. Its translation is CASSLSRDEQFF.

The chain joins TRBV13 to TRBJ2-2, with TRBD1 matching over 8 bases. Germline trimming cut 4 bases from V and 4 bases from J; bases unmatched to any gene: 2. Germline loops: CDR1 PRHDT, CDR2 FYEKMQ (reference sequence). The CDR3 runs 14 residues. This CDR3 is CASSYDRGTGELFF. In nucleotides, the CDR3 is TGTGCCAGCAGCTACGACAGGGGCACCGGGGAGCTGTTTTTT.

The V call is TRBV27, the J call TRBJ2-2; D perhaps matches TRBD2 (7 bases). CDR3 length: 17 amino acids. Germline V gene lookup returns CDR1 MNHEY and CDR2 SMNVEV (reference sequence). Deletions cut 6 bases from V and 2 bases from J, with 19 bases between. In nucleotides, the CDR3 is TGTGCCAGCAGAGCACAGGGAGGGGGATTCAACACCGGGGAGCTGTTTTTT. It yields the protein CASRAQGGGFNTGELFF.

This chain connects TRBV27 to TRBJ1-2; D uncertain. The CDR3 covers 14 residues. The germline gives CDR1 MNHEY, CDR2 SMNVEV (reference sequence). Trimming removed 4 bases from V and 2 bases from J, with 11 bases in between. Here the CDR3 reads CASSSRGANYGYTF. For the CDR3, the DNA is TGTGCCAGCAGTTCCCGGGGAGCGAACTATGGCTACACCTTC.

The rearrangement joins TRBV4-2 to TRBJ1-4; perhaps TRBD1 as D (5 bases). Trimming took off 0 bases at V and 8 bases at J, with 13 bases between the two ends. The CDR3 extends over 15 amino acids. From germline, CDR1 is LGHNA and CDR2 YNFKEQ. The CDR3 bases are TGTGCCAGCAGCCAAGATTCAAGCGGGACCGAAAAACTGTTTTTT. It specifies CASSQDSSGTEKLFF.